This TCR beta chain was obtained from a study of preoperative IRX-2 immunotherapy in early breast cancer. Noted treatment: preoperative locoregional IRX-2 cytokine immunotherapy. Trimming cost V 2 bases and J 4 bases, with 14 bases left between them. CDR1 MNHGY and CDR2 SAAAGT come from the germline V gene. This CDR3 has 15 residues. Profiled with immunoSEQ multiplex PCR; TCRdb holds only in-frame clones, not every one. The data hold roughly 25,000 clones, with about four fifths observed a single time. The clonotype was recovered from a human donor with breast cancer. This sequence joins TRBV6-8 and TRBJ1-1; D may be TRBD1 (6 bases). The sample here was lymph node tissue, taken before IRX-2 immunotherapy. This chain's CDR3 is CASSYTGRYSTEAFF. The CDR3, as DNA: TGTGCCAGCAGTTACACAGGGAGGTATAGCACTGAAGCTTTCTTT.